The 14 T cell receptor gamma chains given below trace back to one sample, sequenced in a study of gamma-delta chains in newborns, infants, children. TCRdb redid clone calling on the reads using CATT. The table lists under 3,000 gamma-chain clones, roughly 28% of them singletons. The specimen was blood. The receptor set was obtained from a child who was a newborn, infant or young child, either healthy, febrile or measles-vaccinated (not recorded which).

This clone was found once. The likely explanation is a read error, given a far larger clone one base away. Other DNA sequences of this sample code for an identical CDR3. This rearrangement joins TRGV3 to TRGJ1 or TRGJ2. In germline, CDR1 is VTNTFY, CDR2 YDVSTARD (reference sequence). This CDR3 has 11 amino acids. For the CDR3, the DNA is TGTGCCACCTGGGACAGGCGTGAGAAACTCTTC. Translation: CATWDRREKLF.

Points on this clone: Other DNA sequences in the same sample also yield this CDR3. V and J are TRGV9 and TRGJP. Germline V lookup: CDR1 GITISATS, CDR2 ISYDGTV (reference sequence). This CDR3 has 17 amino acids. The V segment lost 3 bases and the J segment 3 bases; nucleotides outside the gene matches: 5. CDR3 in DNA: TGTGCCTTGTGGGAGTCGAAGCAAGAGTTGGGCAAAAAAATCAAGGTATTT. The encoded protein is CALWESKQELGKKIKVF.

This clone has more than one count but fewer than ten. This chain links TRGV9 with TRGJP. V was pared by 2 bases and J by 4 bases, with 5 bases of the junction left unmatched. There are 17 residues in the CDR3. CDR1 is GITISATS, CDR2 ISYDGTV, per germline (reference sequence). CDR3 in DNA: TGTGCCTTGTGGGAGGGACAACAAGAGTTGGGCAAAAAAATCAAGGTATTT. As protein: CALWEGQQELGKKIKVF.

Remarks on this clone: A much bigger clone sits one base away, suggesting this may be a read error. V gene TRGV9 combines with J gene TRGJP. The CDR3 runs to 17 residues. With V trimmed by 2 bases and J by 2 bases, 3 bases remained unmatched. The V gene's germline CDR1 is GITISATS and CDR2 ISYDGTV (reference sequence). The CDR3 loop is CALWEAWQELGKKIKVF. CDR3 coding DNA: TGTGCCTTGTGGGAGGCGTGGCAAGAGTTGGGCAAAAAAATCAAGGTATTT.

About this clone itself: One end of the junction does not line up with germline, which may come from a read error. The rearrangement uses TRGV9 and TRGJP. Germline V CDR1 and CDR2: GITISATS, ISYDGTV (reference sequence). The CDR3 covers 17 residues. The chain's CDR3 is CALWEALQGLGKKIKVF. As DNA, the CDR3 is TGTGCCTTGTGGGAGGCCCTTCAAGGGTTGGGCAAAAAAATCAAGGTATTT.

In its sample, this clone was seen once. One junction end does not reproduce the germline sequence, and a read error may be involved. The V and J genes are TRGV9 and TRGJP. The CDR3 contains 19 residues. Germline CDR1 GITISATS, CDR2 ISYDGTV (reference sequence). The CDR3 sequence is CTLWEVHGGQELGKKIKVF. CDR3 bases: TGTACCTTGTGGGAGGTGCACGGCGGACAAGAGTTGGGCAAAAAAATCAAGGTATTT.

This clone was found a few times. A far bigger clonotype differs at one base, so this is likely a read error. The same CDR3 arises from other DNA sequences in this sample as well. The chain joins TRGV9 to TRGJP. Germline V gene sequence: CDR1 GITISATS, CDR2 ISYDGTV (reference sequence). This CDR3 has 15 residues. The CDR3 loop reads CALWEQELGKKIKVF. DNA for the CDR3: TGTGCCTTGTGGGAGCAAGAGTTGGGCAAAAAGATCAAGGTATTT.

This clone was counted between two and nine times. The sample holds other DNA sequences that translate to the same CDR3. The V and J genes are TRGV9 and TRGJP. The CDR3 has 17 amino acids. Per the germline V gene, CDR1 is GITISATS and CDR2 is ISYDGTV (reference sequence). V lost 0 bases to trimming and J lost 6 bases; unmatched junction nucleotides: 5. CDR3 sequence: CALWEVSRELGKKIKVF. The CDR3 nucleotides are TGTGCCTTGTGGGAGGTGTCCCGAGAGTTGGGCAAAAAAATCAAGGTATTT.

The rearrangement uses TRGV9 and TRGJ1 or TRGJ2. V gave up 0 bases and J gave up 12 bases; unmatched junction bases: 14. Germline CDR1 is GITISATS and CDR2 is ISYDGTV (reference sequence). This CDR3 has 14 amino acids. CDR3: CALWEVHKASGKLF. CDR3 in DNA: TGTGCCTTGTGGGAGGTGCATAAGGCGAGCGGGAAACTCTTT.

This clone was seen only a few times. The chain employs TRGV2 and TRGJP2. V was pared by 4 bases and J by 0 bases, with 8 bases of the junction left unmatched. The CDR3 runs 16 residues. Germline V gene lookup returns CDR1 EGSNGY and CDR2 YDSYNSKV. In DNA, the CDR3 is TGTGCCACCTGGGAAGGGCCCTATAGTAGTGATTGGATCAAGACGTTT. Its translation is CATWEGPYSSDWIKTF.

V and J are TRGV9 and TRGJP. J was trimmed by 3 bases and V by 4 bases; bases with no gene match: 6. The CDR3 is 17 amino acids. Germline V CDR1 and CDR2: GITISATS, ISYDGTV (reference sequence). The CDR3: CALWDGKQELGKKIKVF. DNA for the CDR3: TGTGCCTTGTGGGATGGGAAGCAAGAGTTGGGCAAAAAAATCAAGGTATTT.

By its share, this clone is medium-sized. CDR3 sequence: CATVYYKKLF. In nucleotides, the CDR3 is TGTGCCACCGTATATTATAAGAAACTCTTT. The chain has TRGV5 and TRGJ1 or TRGJ2. CDR1 is VINAFY, CDR2 YDVSNSKD, per germline. V shed 9 bases, J shed 4 bases, and the junction held 3 bases outside the gene matches. This CDR3 has 10 residues.

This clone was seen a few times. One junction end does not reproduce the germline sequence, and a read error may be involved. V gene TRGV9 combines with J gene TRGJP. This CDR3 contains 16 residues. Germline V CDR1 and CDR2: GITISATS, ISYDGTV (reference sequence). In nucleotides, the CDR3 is TGTGCCTTGTGGGAGTCCAGTGAGTTGGGCAAAAAAATCAGGGTATTT. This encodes CALWESSELGKKIRVF.

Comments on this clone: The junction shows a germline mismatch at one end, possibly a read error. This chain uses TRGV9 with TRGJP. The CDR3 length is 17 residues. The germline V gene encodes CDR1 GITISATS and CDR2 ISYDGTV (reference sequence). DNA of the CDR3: TGTGCCTTGTGGGAGCCCCTGGAGGAGTCGGGCAAAAAAATCAAGGTATTT. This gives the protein CALWEPLEESGKKIKVF.